The next 10 T cell receptor beta chains were all read from a single sample in a study of memory CD4+ T cells and cytomegalovirus serostatus. Single viable CD3+CD4+CD8-CD45RO+ cells were sorted as the memory CD4+ T cells. Profiling relied on immunoSEQ multiplex PCR, and the TCRdb table lists in-frame clones only, not all of them. The sample lists about 56,000 clones, about 73% seen once, with approximately 2.6% in the top ten. The sequencing sample was made of memory CD4+ T cells from blood. The receptors here all came from an adult in good health and CMV-seropositive.

The chain is built from TRBV7-2 and TRBJ1-1; unclear D gene. CDR3 length equals 14 residues. V lost 0 bases to trimming and J lost 4 bases, with 9 bases between them. Germline V gene lookup returns CDR1 SGHTA and CDR2 FQGNSA. The chain's CDR3 is CASSLAPGSTEAFF. The CDR3 nucleotides read TGTGCCAGCAGCTTAGCGCCGGGAAGCACTGAAGCTTTCTTT.

This rearrangement joins TRBV6-5 to TRBJ2-1, with a possible D match to TRBD2 (6 bases). The V and J ends lost 5 bases and 4 bases respectively, with 12 bases between them. Germline V lookup: CDR1 MNHEY, CDR2 SVGAGI. This CDR3 is built from 14 residues. In nucleotides, the CDR3 is TGTGCCAGCAGTCTGAGTGGGAGGTACAATGAGCAGTTCTTC. Protein product: CASSLSGRYNEQFF.

The chain uses TRBV28 and TRBJ1-4, with 7 bases that match TRBD1. Trimming cost V 5 bases and J 7 bases; bases outside gene matches: 7. CDR3 size: 14 residues. Germline CDR1 MDHEN, CDR2 SYDVKM. CDR3 sequence (DNA): TGTGCCAGCAGTCCAGGACAGGCCTCTGAAAAACTGTTTTTT. The encoded protein is CASSPGQASEKLFF. The full variable domain, its missing parts supplied by reference TRBV28 and TRBJ1-4, is DVKVTQSSRYLVKRTGEKVFLECVQDMDHENMFWYRQDPGLGLRLIYFSYDVKMKEKGDIPEGYSVSREKKERFSLILESASTNQTSMYLCASSPGQASEKLFFGSGTQLSVL.

This clone was counted a few times. The rearrangement links TRBV19 to TRBJ1-5; D ambiguous. The V and J ends lost 10 bases and 9 bases respectively, with 19 bases between them. This CDR3 has 13 residues. The germline V gene has CDR1 LNHDA and CDR2 SQIVND (reference sequence). The CDR3 nucleotides read TGTGCCACGAAGGACCCTGATTTTTCGCCCCAGCATTTT. Translated: CATKDPDFSPQHF.

The chain joins TRBV11-2 to TRBJ1-1; weak D call: TRBD1 (6 bases). Germline CDR1 reads SGHAT; CDR2 reads FQNNGV. Trimming cost V 6 bases and J 7 bases, with 12 bases left between them. This CDR3 comprises 12 residues. The CDR3 DNA is TGTGCCAGCAGTCCAACAGGGCATGAAGCTTTCTTT. Protein: CASSPTGHEAFF.

The V gene is TRBV6-6, the J gene TRBJ2-1, with D hard to call. The CDR3 consists of 12 residues. The V end was cut by 0 bases, the J end by 4 bases, with 1 base between. From germline, CDR1 is MNHNY and CDR2 SVGAGI (reference sequence). The CDR3: CASSYSYNEQFF. CDR3 in DNA: TGTGCCAGCAGTTACTCTTACAATGAGCAGTTCTTC.

The J gene is TRBJ1-4, the V gene TRBV23-1; the match to TRBD1 covers 7 bases. TRBV23-1 is identified as an open reading frame with a role that is uncertain. J gave up 5 bases and V 4 bases, and 7 bases lay outside the gene matches. This CDR3 contains 15 residues. The CDR3 sequence is CASSRQGLLNEKLFF. The DNA of the CDR3 is TGCGCCAGCAGTCGACAGGGTCTTTTGAATGAAAAACTGTTTTTT.

CDR3 in DNA: TGTGCCAGCAGTTCAGAGGGCTGGAAAGGGACCCAGTACTTC. It is translated as CASSSEGWKGTQYF. The V call is TRBV28, the J call TRBJ2-5, with a weak D call TRBD2 (5 bases). Trimming shortened V by 4 bases and J by 7 bases, and 16 bases separated the two germline ends. The germline gives CDR1 MDHEN, CDR2 SYDVKM. The CDR3 has 14 amino acids.

CDR3 sequence (DNA): TGTGCCAGCAGCCAAGGAGGATGGGTGCTGTTTTTT. Translating gives CASSQGGWVLFF. This chain uses TRBV14 with TRBJ2-2, with D unclear. Germline CDR1 SGHDN, CDR2 FVKESK. The CDR3 has 12 amino acids. With 1 base removed from V and 13 bases from J, the gap between germline ends came to 10 bases. Filled out from reference TRBV14 and TRBJ2-2, the complete variable domain reads EAGVTQFPSHSVIEKGQTVTLRCDPISGHDNLYWYRRVMGKEIKFLLHFVKESKQDESGMPNNRFLAERTGGTYSTLKVQPAELEDSGVYFCASSQGGWVLFFGEGSRLTVL.

V usage is TRBV7-2 and J usage is TRBJ2-7, with 11 positions matching TRBD2. Germline V CDR1 and CDR2: SGHTA, FQGNSA. V dropped 1 base and J dropped 3; count of bases not matched to a gene: 5. This CDR3 comprises 16 residues. The CDR3 DNA reads TGTGCCAGCAGCTTAGATTTTCTAGCGGGAGGCTACGAGCAGTACTTC. It encodes CASSLDFLAGGYEQYF. The full variable domain, in which reference TRBV7-2 and TRBJ2-7 provide the parts outside the CDR3, is GAGVSQSPSNKVTEKGKDVELRCDPISGHTALYWYRQSLGQGLEFLIYFQGNSAPDKSGLPSDRFSAERTGGSVSTLTIQRTQQEDSAVYLCASSLDFLAGGYEQYFGPGTRLTVT.